One sample yielded the 19 T cell receptor beta chains listed below, sequenced in a study of spatial heterogeneity in lung cancer (dated by TCRdb to about 2019). Libraries were constructed by 5' RACE. Sequenced on a NextSeq 500. The public reads were quality trimmed at Q25 with fastp and then assembled into clones with MiXCR by TCRdb, keeping productive beta chains. Rows with one shared CDR3 protein collapse into an entry with the most common genes and DNA. The sample table holds a few thousand distinct CDR3 sequences, of which 6.9% were seen once. The ten largest clones add up to around 19% of the sample. These TCRs are of unknown antigen specificity. The time point label for this specimen denotes: sample taken at primary tumor resection. Broad study findings and their caveats: The tumor nonsynonymous mutation count correlated with the number of expanded intratumoral alpha and beta TCRs.

Sequencing used lung tumor tissue, obtained at surgery. The receptor source for this set is a male donor with early-stage non-small cell lung cancer.

This clonotype is labeled medium-sized (0.01 to 0.1%). In a library made to pick up alpha chains, this beta chain is a stray read with a size that means little. The genes are TRBV19 and TRBJ2-1, with 14 bases that match TRBD2. After removal of 4 bases from V and 6 bases from J, the junction contained 5 bases not matched to a gene. Germline V gene sequence: CDR1 LNHDA, CDR2 SQIVND (reference sequence). The CDR3 contains 16 residues. The CDR3 sequence: CASSKKGTSGSNEQFF. The CDR3 nucleotides are TGTGCCAGTAGTAAAAAGGGGACTAGCGGGAGCAATGAGCAGTTCTTC.

In this sample, this clonotype turned up many times. The library was designed around alpha chains, so this beta chain is a stray read whose abundance carries little weight. The CDR3 loop is CASSFTTDYYNEQFF. The DNA for the CDR3 is TGTGCCAGCAGCTTTACCACGGACTATTACAATGAGCAGTTCTTC. This chain links TRBV11-2 with TRBJ2-1; the D gene is possibly TRBD2 (6 bases). Trimming took 3 bases from V and 4 from J, leaving 13 bases between them. CDR3 size: 15 residues. CDR1 is SGHAT and CDR2 is FQNNGV in the germline V gene.

This clonotype was detected a few times. Within a library made for alpha chains, this beta chain is off target, and its count is uninformative. J is TRBJ2-7 and V is TRBV14; TRBD2 matches 7 bases. V shed 5 bases and J 0 bases; nucleotides not matched to a gene: 4. The CDR3 is 14 residues long. The germline V gene encodes CDR1 SGHDN and CDR2 FVKESK. CDR3 residues: CASSSREASYEQYV. The CDR3, as DNA: TGTGCCAGCAGCTCTCGGGAGGCCTCCTACGAGCAGTACGTC.

Judged by abundance, this clonotype is medium-sized. In a library made to pick up alpha chains, this beta chain is a stray read with a size that means little. CDR3 amino acids: CASSLAPLAGGLGQDTQYF. CDR3 sequence (DNA): TGTGCCAGCAGCTTAGCCCCCCTAGCGGGGGGGCTGGGTCAAGATACGCAGTATTTT. The V gene is TRBV7-2, the J gene TRBJ2-3; 12 nucleotides match TRBD2. CDR1 and CDR2 from the germline V gene are SGHTA and FQGNSA. There are 19 residues in the CDR3. J gave up 5 bases and V 0 bases, and 12 bases lay outside the gene matches.

This clonotype showed up many times. In a library made to pick up alpha chains, this beta chain is a stray read with a size that means little. The chain is built from TRBV5-6 and TRBJ2-7; perhaps TRBD1 as D (6 bases). V was trimmed by 6 bases and J by 0 bases, leaving 16 bases between them. The germline gives CDR1 SGHDT, CDR2 YYEEEE. This CDR3 comprises 15 residues. The DNA of the CDR3 is TGTGCCAGCACCAGGACAGCAGACCTCTCCTACGAGCAGTACGTC. This gives the protein CASTRTADLSYEQYV.

Within the sample, this clonotype is medium-sized. This beta chain represents an off-target read in a library built for alpha chains; its size is of limited meaning. The chain combines TRBV27 with TRBJ2-7; 16 bases are a match to TRBD2. The CDR3 extends over 16 amino acids. Germline V lookup: CDR1 MNHEY, CDR2 SMNVEV (reference sequence). After removal of 6 bases from V and 2 bases from J, the junction contained 4 bases not matched to a gene. CDR3 sequence: CASSPGTSGRAYEQYV. The CDR3 DNA is TGTGCCAGCAGCCCCGGGACTAGCGGGAGGGCCTACGAGCAGTACGTC.

By sample fraction, this clonotype is medium-sized. This beta chain slipped into a library made for alpha chains as a stray read, so its size is not meaningful. J is TRBJ2-7 and V is TRBV20-1; D is possibly TRBD2 (6 bases). The germline gives CDR1 DFQATT, CDR2 SNEGSKA (reference sequence). V gave up 0 bases and J gave up 6 bases, with 12 bases separating them. The CDR3 totals 13 residues. The CDR3 nucleotides are TGCAGTGCTAGAGATCCAAATAGCGGCGAGCAGTACGTC. This sequence encodes CSARDPNSGEQYV.

By its share, this clonotype is medium-sized (0.01 to 0.1%). This beta chain is an unintended read in a library built for alpha chains; its size means little. The chain joins TRBV11-2 to TRBJ2-7; 12 positions agree with TRBD2. The germline CDR1 and CDR2 sequences are SGHAT and FQNNGV. The CDR3 is made up of 15 amino acids. With 5 bases clipped from V and 2 bases from J, the junction kept 4 bases outside the gene matches. The CDR3 reads CASSQTSGGTYEQYF. CDR3 bases: TGTGCCAGCAGCCAAACTAGCGGGGGGACCTACGAGCAGTACTTC.

This clonotype showed up many times. The library was built for alpha chains, so this beta chain is an off-target read and its size means little. The chain carries TRBV24-1 and TRBJ1-1, with D uncertain. V lost 0 bases and J lost 7, with 5 bases in between. This CDR3 is 12 amino acids long. The germline V gene encodes CDR1 KGHDR and CDR2 SFDVKD. The CDR3 spells CATSDLYGEAFF. CDR3 DNA: TGTGCCACCAGTGATTTGTACGGTGAAGCTTTCTTT.

Points on this clonotype: This beta chain came through as a stray read in a library set up for alpha chains, and its size says little. This sequence joins TRBV5-1 and TRBJ1-5, with D unresolved. The CDR3 has 13 residues. The germline V gene encodes CDR1 SGHRS and CDR2 YFSETQ. V was clipped by 0 bases and J by 7 bases, with 8 bases between them. DNA of the CDR3: TGCGCCAGCAGCTTGGCCGGGATCCAGCCCCAGCATTTT. Residues: CASSLAGIQPQHF.

This clonotype was detected only a few times. This beta chain is an off-target read within a library intended for alpha chains, so its frequency means little. The V call is TRBV7-9, the J call TRBJ1-3; 7 bases match TRBD1. There are 16 residues in the CDR3. The junction had 6 bases not matched to a gene; V was cut back by 4 bases and J by 0 bases. Germline assignment: CDR1 SEHNR and CDR2 FQNEAQ (reference sequence). The CDR3 sequence: CASSWTGGYSGNTIYF. DNA for the CDR3: TGTGCCAGCAGCTGGACAGGCGGCTACTCTGGAAACACCATATATTTT. Based on the CDR3 plus reference TRBV7-9 and TRBJ1-3, the full variable domain is DTGVSQNPRHKITKRGQNVTFRCDPISEHNRLYWYRQTLGQGPEFLTYFQNEAQLEKSRLLSDRFSAERPKGSFSTLEIQRTEQGDSAMYLCASSWTGGYSGNTIYFGEGSWLTVV.

In its sample, this clonotype ranks as medium-sized. In a library made to pick up alpha chains, this beta chain is a stray read with a size that means little. This sequence joins TRBV27 and TRBJ2-1, with 7 positions matching TRBD1. Germline CDR1 is MNHEY and CDR2 is SMNVEV (reference sequence). The CDR3 sequence is 14 residues long. The V and J ends lost 5 bases and 4 bases, in that order; junction bases with no gene match: 5. The CDR3 sequence: CASSIRGLYNEQFF. CDR3 DNA: TGTGCCAGCAGTATCAGGGGGTTGTACAATGAGCAGTTCTTC.

Within the sample, this clonotype is medium-sized (0.01 to 0.1%). This beta chain was picked up by a library intended for alpha chains and is off target, so its count carries little meaning. The chain joins TRBV12-3 or TRBV12-4 to TRBJ2-5; no clear D. Between the trimmed V and J ends, which lost 2 bases and 3 bases, there was a span of 7 bases. The CDR3 loop spans 13 amino acids. This chain's CDR3 is CASSLIWEETQYF. The CDR3 DNA follows: TGTGCCAGCAGTTTAATATGGGAAGAGACCCAGTACTTC.

This clonotype was seen ten or more times. This beta chain is an off-target read within a library intended for alpha chains, so its frequency means little. V is TRBV27 and J is TRBJ1-2; weak D call: TRBD1 (6 bases). Trimming removed 7 bases from V and 8 bases from J, with 20 bases in between. The CDR3 contains 14 residues. Germline CDR1 is MNHEY and CDR2 is SMNVEV (reference sequence). Written as DNA, the CDR3 is TGTGCCAGCAAAGGGGGAGGGTCTTCTTTAGGCTACACCTTC. Its protein is CASKGGGSSLGYTF.

This clonotype is labeled medium-sized. Since it is a stray read in a library aimed at alpha chains, this beta chain has a size that is not meaningful. The rearrangement joins TRBV27 to TRBJ1-5; D gene ambiguous. The CDR3 is 14 amino acids. CDR1 and CDR2 (germline): MNHEY, SMNVEV (reference sequence). The V and J ends lost 3 bases and 6 bases respectively, with 12 bases between them. CDR3 protein: CASSLDRRGQPQHF. The DNA of the CDR3 is TGTGCCAGCAGTTTGGATAGACGGGGTCAGCCCCAGCATTTT.

A remark on this clonotype: This beta chain appears as a stray read in a library generated for alpha chains; its size is not informative. The chain links TRBV5-3 to TRBJ1-1; TRBD1 matches 7 bases. TRBV5-3 is placed among ORFs of uncertain function. The V gene end was trimmed by 4 bases and the J gene end by 4 bases; junction bases not matched to a gene: 13. This CDR3 contains 16 residues. CDR3 coding DNA: TGTGCCAGAAGCAACCGGGACAGCTATCCGTCCACTGAAGCTTTCTTT. Translated, it gives CARSNRDSYPSTEAFF.

This clonotype has ten or more counts. For a library built for alpha chains, this beta chain is a stray read; little rests on its size. The V and J genes are TRBV7-3 and TRBJ1-1; TRBD1 is a possible D gene (6 bases). In germline, CDR1 is SGHTA, CDR2 FQGTGA. The length of the CDR3 is 18 residues. V gave up 2 bases and J gave up 0 bases, with 19 bases separating them. Written as DNA, the CDR3 is TGTGCCAGCAGCTTACCGGCAGGGGCGAAAAGAATGAACACTGAAGCTTTCTTT. This encodes CASSLPAGAKRMNTEAFF.

This clonotype is classed as medium-sized. The size of this beta chain means little, since it is a stray read in a library made for alpha chains. V usage is TRBV18 and J usage is TRBJ2-6; D is uncertain. CDR3 size: 14 residues. The germline gives CDR1 KGHSH, CDR2 LQKENI. The V gene lost 3 bases and the J gene lost 2 bases, with 5 bases spanning the gap. In nucleotides, the CDR3 is TGTGCCAGCTCACCCATCACTGGGGCCAACGTCCTGACTTTC. Translating it yields CASSPITGANVLTF.

In its sample, this clonotype is medium-sized. In a library made to pick up alpha chains, this beta chain is a stray read with a size that means little. V and J are TRBV27 and TRBJ1-1; 7 bases align to TRBD1. The CDR3 has 20 amino acids. Germline-derived CDR1 and CDR2 are MNHEY and SMNVEV (reference sequence). With V trimmed by 4 bases and J by 1 base, 21 bases remained unmatched. CDR3 bases: TGTGCCAGCAGTTCCTACTACCTAGCCCGACAGGGTTGGTCGAACACTGAAGCTTTCTTT. Its protein product is CASSSYYLARQGWSNTEAFF.